These T cell receptor beta chains were read from a single sample in a study of cytotoxic CD8 clonotypes in ibrutinib-treated CLL. Profiled with immunoSEQ multiplex PCR; TCRdb holds only in-frame clones, not every one. The sample gives 11,000 to 15,000 clones, 64% of which show up once; roughly 40% is in the top ten. This sample comprised PBMCs, obtained before ibrutinib treatment. The source is a human donor with chronic lymphocytic leukemia. Each CDR3 is given without its conserved first and last residue.

CDR3 length	V gene	J gene	CDR3 protein
13	TRBV5-1	TRBJ1-1	ASSPDNRRNTGAF
13	TRBV5-1	TRBJ2-7	ASSSGGTGAWEQY
12	TRBV4-2	TRBJ1-1	ASSPVVGNTEAF
12	TRBV15	TRBJ2-7	ATSRGQGSDEQY
12	TRBV19	TRBJ1-2	ASSPGPSPYGYT
13	TRBV5-6	TRBJ1-1	TSSPLGTPNTEAF
15	TRBV7-9	TRBJ2-3	ASSSPRDGPSTDTQY
14	TRBV25-1	TRBJ1-2	ASSGPAGETHYGYT
14	TRBV19	TRBJ2-5	ASSDIGQGGRETQY
9	TRBV5-4	TRBJ2-7	ASSEGYEQY
12	TRBV7-9	TRBJ1-1	ASSPNRVNTEAF
11	TRBV5-5	TRBJ2-3	ASSLGTGETQY
14	TRBV7-9	TRBJ1-4	ASSLIQGPNNEKLF
14	TRBV5-4	TRBJ1-2	ASSEGAGSKSYGYT
11	TRBV2	TRBJ2-7	ASSGTDFYEQY
12	TRBV5-4	TRBJ1-2	ASSMTGLRERYT
16	TRBV21-1	TRBJ2-1	ASSKALRSCYYYNEQF
11	TRBV27	TRBJ1-1	ASRGTGNTEAF
14	TRBV2	TRBJ2-5	ASSRQLQGAGETQY
18	TRBV21-1	TRBJ1-1	ASSTKPFTGYTRMNTEAF
13	TRBV7-8	TRBJ2-4	ASSGLRGDANIQY
12	TRBV18	TRBJ2-2	ASSPATGIGELF
13	TRBV7-9	TRBJ2-2	ASSFTTRDTGELF
11	TRBV19	TRBJ1-4	ASKGGVNEKLF
13	TRBV18	TRBJ2-4	ASSPPGQGVHIQY
10	TRBV5-6	TRBJ2-2	ASSLATGELF
11	TRBV14	TRBJ2-1	ASSQGQLALQF
12	TRBV5-6	TRBJ2-7	ASSRTKHLGEQY
15	TRBV7-9	TRBJ1-3	ASSSKLWTASGNTIY
13	TRBV29-1	TRBJ2-2	SVSLAGVVAGELF
14	TRBV5-1	TRBJ2-1	ASSSLTGTNYNEQF
13	TRBV4-2	TRBJ1-6	ASSLGQKNNSPLH
11	TRBV27	TRBJ2-1	ASSLGPGNEQF
14	TRBV18	TRBJ2-1	ASSPASGAIYNEQF
13	TRBV2	TRBJ2-7	ASSPGTGGAEEQY
13	TRBV27	TRBJ2-7	ASRGTSGGLYEQY
15	TRBV18	TRBJ2-7	ASTHRSRTGTTYEQY
10	TRBV2	TRBJ2-2	AVPEDTGELF
13	TRBV2	TRBJ2-7	ASSEGPVPEGEQY
10	TRBV19	TRBJ1-1	ASSPTNTEAF
12	TRBV5-4	TRBJ2-7	ASSFNRGGSEQY
17	TRBV5-4	TRBJ2-4	ASSLAGGIGSLGKNIQY
12	TRBV11-2	TRBJ1-6	ASSSQAINSPLH
13	TRBV11-2	TRBJ2-2	ASSRGRQNTGELF
11	TRBV10-1	TRBJ1-5	ASSETLNQPQH
13	TRBV10-1	TRBJ2-2	ASSLDRANTGELF
16	TRBV12-5	TRBJ2-2	ASGLVTSGQGDSGELF
12	TRBV4-1	TRBJ2-7	ASSPFPTAYEQY
12	TRBV5-8	TRBJ1-6	ASSLGQQNSPLH
10	TRBV7-6	TRBJ2-5	ASSAPQETQY
13	TRBV5-1	TRBJ1-6	ASSLVAGASSPLH
12	TRBV7-9	TRBJ1-1	ASSPSRVNTEAF
14	TRBV5-4	TRBJ2-3	ASSLGADSSTDTQY